This paragraph reports one TCR beta chain. No antigen is known for it. The data were obtained in a study of CD8+ T cells in alopecia areata. Findings of the study overall: Although TCR sharing was seen in mice, sharing across patients was less clear, possibly for HLA-related reasons. Lesional scalp displayed greater clonality than normal scalp, most notably in alopecia totalis/universalis. Alphabeta T cells residing in normal skin are also sequenced in scalp samples.

Once RNA had been extracted, it was reverse transcribed into cDNA to act as the sequencing template. This table comes from immunoSEQ multiplex PCR, and its TCRdb copy is limited to in-frame clones, with some not included. The data hold about 110,000 clones, with approximately 63% observed a single time. Sorting of CD4+ and CD8+ T cells was performed on PBMCs. Sequenced input: CD8+ T cells sorted from blood. This clonotype was sampled from a human donor in good health.

The CDR3 sequence: CASSPIFGGAGYEQYF. The CDR3 coding sequence is TGTGCCAGCAGTCCGATATTCGGGGGGGCCGGGTACGAGCAGTACTTC. The V and J genes are TRBV27 and TRBJ2-7, with 8 nucleotides matching TRBD2. The germline gives CDR1 MNHEY, CDR2 SMNVEV (reference sequence). The CDR3 runs to 16 residues. V was clipped by 5 bases and J by 4 bases; unmatched bases: 13.